Below are 21 T cell receptor beta chains sequenced from a single sample in a study of regulatory T cells in long-lasting Graves disease. TCR beta libraries were built with iRepertoire HTBI primers and Arm-PCR of CDR3 regions. TCRdb re-derived calls from the multiplex PCR reads in MiXCR, one entry per CDR3 protein. The data contain about 540,000 distinct CDR3 sequences, approximately 13% of them singletons. Time point here: newly diagnosed GD, antithyroid drugs for less than 3 months. Making the TCR library involved RNA that had been extracted from PBMCs. The data also belong to a second study, concerning T cells in Graves' hyperthyroidism and ophthalmopathy.

The source was peripheral blood mononuclear cells (PBMCs), collected at new diagnosis, from a patient treated with antithyroid drugs. The receptors here all came from a man under 40 with Graves disease.

The chain combines TRBV27 with TRBJ1-2, with D possibly matching TRBD1 (6 bases). The CDR3 sequence is 14 residues long. Germline V gene lookup returns CDR1 MNHEY and CDR2 SMNVEV (reference sequence). V lost 4 bases to trimming and J lost 4 bases, with 13 bases between them. Written as DNA, the CDR3 is TGTGCCAGCAGTTCAACAGGGTATAGCTATGGCTACACCTTC. The encoded protein is CASSSTGYSYGYTF.

This clonotype showed up many times. This chain joins TRBV27 and TRBJ2-2; D may be TRBD1 or TRBD2 (5 bases each). Trimming left V 4 bases short and J 3 bases short, with 9 bases between. Germline V gene lookup returns CDR1 MNHEY and CDR2 SMNVEV (reference sequence). The CDR3 extends over 14 amino acids. CDR3 amino acids: CASSWDGHTGELFF. CDR3 sequence (DNA): TGTGCCAGCAGTTGGGACGGACACACCGGGGAGCTGTTTTTT.

There are many counts of this clonotype. This rearrangement joins TRBV20-1 to TRBJ2-7, with TRBD2 identical over 13 bases. Trimming at V came to 3 bases and at J to 0 bases, leaving 5 bases not matched to a gene. In germline, CDR1 is DFQATT, CDR2 SNEGSKA (reference sequence). The CDR3 sequence is 16 residues long. In DNA form, the CDR3 reads TGCAGTGCTAGCGGATGGACTAGCGGGAGCTCCTACGAGCAGTACTTC. This translates into CSASGWTSGSSYEQYF.

In regard to this clonotype: This sequence is one base from a far larger clone and is likely a read error. The CDR3 does not end in the conserved phenylalanine or tryptophan, so this is likely a read error. This chain links TRBV2 with TRBJ2-7; maybe TRBD1 (5 bases). V lost 5 bases, J lost 1 base, and 9 bases lay in between. Germline CDR1 SNHLY, CDR2 FYNNEI. The CDR3 has 13 amino acids. The CDR3 nucleotides are TGTGCCAGCAGTTTCAGGGAATCCTACGAGCAGTACCTC. This codes for CASSFRESYEQYL.

The chain recombines TRBV12-5 with TRBJ2-7; D not resolved. This CDR3 contains 17 residues. Trimming cost V 5 bases and J 5 bases, with 25 bases left between them. Germline V lookup: CDR1 LGHNT, CDR2 FRNRAP. CDR3 bases: TGTGCTAGTGGTCCGACTTTCCGGGCCTCATTATCCAACGAGCAGTACTTC. Translating it yields CASGPTFRASLSNEQYF.

The chain couples TRBV6-1 to TRBJ1-2; perhaps TRBD1 as D (5 bases). CDR1 and CDR2 (germline): MNHNS, SASEGT. This CDR3 spans 14 amino acids. V lost 3 bases, J lost 4 bases, and 12 bases lay in between. CDR3 coding DNA: TGTGCCAGCAGTGATCGGAGGGGAAGCTATGGCTACACCTTC. It codes for CASSDRRGSYGYTF.

There are many counts of this clonotype. This chain connects TRBV19 to TRBJ2-7; no clear D gene. V was cut by 4 bases and J by 7 bases, with 20 bases left in between. The CDR3 runs to 15 residues. From germline, CDR1 is LNHDA and CDR2 SQIVND (reference sequence). CDR3 nucleotide sequence: TGTGCCAGTAGTACAAGTTGGGCCGCGCAGAAGGAGCAGTACTTC. Translation gives CASSTSWAAQKEQYF.

This clonotype was found a few times. The V call is TRBV6-9, the J call TRBJ1-5; D uncertain. This CDR3 comprises 16 residues. The V end was cut by 3 bases, the J end by 2 bases, with 14 bases between. Germline CDR1 is MNHGY and CDR2 is SVAAGI. Here the CDR3 reads CASSYSRWGGNQPQHF. The CDR3, as DNA: TGTGCCAGCAGTTACTCCAGGTGGGGAGGCAATCAGCCCCAGCATTTT.

The sample holds many counts of this clonotype. At one of its ends the junction is not consistent with the germline gene, which may arise from a read error. The chain is built from TRBV7-2 and TRBJ2-7; 10 nucleotides line up with TRBD2. Germline CDR1 SGHTA, CDR2 FQGNSA. The CDR3 loop spans 16 amino acids. CDR3: CASSFPGLASSFEQYF. CDR3 coding DNA: TGTGCCAGCAGCTTCCCGGGACTAGCGTCTTCCTTCGAGCAGTACTTC.

There are many counts of this clonotype. The V and J genes are TRBV20-1 and TRBJ2-5, with 10 bases that match TRBD2. V shed 6 bases, J shed 0 bases, and the junction held 7 bases outside the gene matches. CDR1 and CDR2 from the germline V gene are DFQATT and SNEGSKA (reference sequence). The CDR3 sequence is 15 residues long. The CDR3 here is CSARTGLANQETQYF. The CDR3 DNA reads TGCAGTGCCCGAACGGGACTAGCGAACCAAGAGACCCAGTACTTC.

This clonotype showed up many times. The V gene is TRBV2, the J gene TRBJ2-2, with 9 bases matching TRBD2. V lost 8 bases, J lost 7 bases, and 5 bases stayed unmatched. From germline, CDR1 is SNHLY and CDR2 FYNNEI. This CDR3 region has 13 residues. In nucleotides, the CDR3 is TGTGCCAGCGGTTCTAGCGGGAACGGGGAGCTGTTTTTT. This gives the protein CASGSSGNGELFF.

In its sample, this clonotype was seen a few times. This chain joins TRBV18 and TRBJ2-3; TRBD2 matches 8 bases. The CDR3 is 16 residues long. The germline gives CDR1 KGHSH, CDR2 LQKENI. The ends lost 0 bases at V and 2 bases at J; junction bases unmatched: 4. As DNA, the CDR3 is TGTGCCAGCTCACCACCGATAGCGGGGAACACAGATACGCAGTATTTT. Encoded protein: CASSPPIAGNTDTQYF.

This clonotype was seen at least ten times. Its ends do not fully match the called genes, so a read error is possible. The chain combines TRBV10-1 with TRBJ2-3; D remains ambiguous. Germline V gene sequence: CDR1 WNHNN, CDR2 SYGVQD (reference sequence). This CDR3 has 13 amino acids. This CDR3 is CASSEVRTDTQYF. CDR3 DNA sequence: TGTGCCAGCAGCGAGGTTCGCACAGATACGCAGTATTTT.

This clonotype was detected many times. The chain links TRBV19 to TRBJ2-5, with 7 positions matching TRBD2. V gave up 3 bases and J gave up 5 bases; unmatched junction bases: 18. Per the germline V gene, CDR1 is LNHDA and CDR2 is SQIVND (reference sequence). The CDR3 loop spans 18 amino acids. The CDR3 DNA reads as TGTGCCAGTAGTATTGGGCTTGAAGCGGGATCGGATACGGAGACCCAGTACTTC. Translated: CASSIGLEAGSDTETQYF.

Regarding this clonotype: The germline gene is not matched at one end of the junction; a read error may be the cause. This chain links TRBV5-4 with TRBJ2-4; TRBD2 agrees at 11 bases. CDR3 length: 18 amino acids. Germline V gene lookup returns CDR1 SGHNT and CDR2 YYREEE (reference sequence). The CDR3 spells CASSLGLAGPLAKNVQYF. CDR3 coding DNA: TGTGCCAGCAGCTTGGGACTAGCGGGACCTCTAGCCAAAAACGTTCAGTACTTC.

This clonotype was recorded many times. The chain is built from TRBV12-3 or TRBV12-4 and TRBJ2-1; D not resolved. V shed 3 bases and J shed 10 bases, with 13 bases lying between them. This CDR3 has 13 amino acids. CDR3 sequence reads: CASSFLWEREQFF. The CDR3 region has the DNA TGTGCCAGCAGTTTTCTTTGGGAACGAGAGCAGTTCTTC.

This clonotype was counted ten times or more. V and J are TRBV5-1 and TRBJ2-3, with D uncertain. The V gene's germline CDR1 is SGHRS and CDR2 YFSETQ. CDR3 size: 14 residues. Trimming left V 1 base short and J 5 bases short, with 11 bases between. CDR3 DNA: TGCGCCAGCAGCTTGTCTTTTTTCGTAGATACGCAGTATTTT. This encodes CASSLSFFVDTQYF.

This clonotype has a count of ten or more. CDR3 DNA sequence: TGTGCCAGCAGAATTTCGGACGGGACTAGCGGACCCTACGAGCAGTACTTC. Translating gives CASRISDGTSGPYEQYF. The rearrangement uses TRBV12-3 or TRBV12-4 and TRBJ2-7; 11 bases fit TRBD2. The CDR3 is made up of 17 amino acids. The J segment lost 2 bases and the V segment lost 6 bases, leaving 12 bases of the junction unmatched.

The sample holds one count of this clonotype. The chain carries TRBV9 and TRBJ1-3, with TRBD1 matching 9 bases. The germline CDR1 and CDR2 sequences are SGDLS and YYNGEE. The CDR3 runs to 17 residues. Trimming removed 2 bases from V and 0 bases from J; junction bases left unmatched: 6. The CDR3 sequence is CASSVGTGYNSGNTIYF. The CDR3 region has the DNA TGTGCCAGCAGCGTGGGGACAGGGTACAACTCTGGAAACACCATATATTTT. Based on the CDR3 plus reference TRBV9 and TRBJ1-3, the full variable domain is DSGVTQTPKHLITATGQRVTLRCSPRSGDLSVYWYQQSLDQGLQFLIQYYNGEERAKGNILERFSAQQFPDLHSELNLSSLELGDSALYFCASSVGTGYNSGNTIYFGEGSWLTVV.

There are many counts of this clonotype. This chain links TRBV2 with TRBJ2-1, with TRBD1 matching over 10 bases. This CDR3 comprises 14 residues. Trimming cost V 11 bases and J 4 bases; bases outside gene matches: 8. Per the germline V gene, CDR1 is SNHLY and CDR2 is FYNNEI. The CDR3 loop reads CARQGQGSYNEQFF. CDR3 bases: TGTGCCCGCCAGGGACAGGGGTCGTACAATGAGCAGTTCTTC. The whole variable domain, filled in from reference TRBV2 and TRBJ2-1, reads EPEVTQTPSHQVTQMGQEVILRCVPISNHLYFYWYRQILGQKVEFLVSFYNNEISEKSEIFDDQFSVERPDGSNFTLKIRSTKLEDSAMYFCARQGQGSYNEQFFGPGTRLTVL.

This clonotype was counted at least ten times. The genes are TRBV28 and TRBJ2-4; D call uncertain. The germline V gene encodes CDR1 MDHEN and CDR2 SYDVKM. The CDR3 loop spans 11 amino acids. V was pared by 1 base and J by 14 bases, with 9 bases between. CDR3 coding DNA: TGTGCCAGCAGTTTATTGTCGATGAAGTACTTC. Amino acid sequence: CASSLLSMKYF.